Sequencing of this T cell receptor (beta chain) was carried out in a study of blood T cell repertoires in COVID-19. Study-level information: Acute-phase and convalescent COVID-19 samples originated in the United States, Italy and Spain. The cDNA or gDNA used as material had been derived from T cells, B-cell-depleted T cells, or PBMCs.

Per the germline V gene, CDR1 is MNHEY and CDR2 is SMNVEV (reference sequence). The V gene lost 5 bases and the J gene lost 2 bases, with 6 bases spanning the gap. This CDR3 comprises 13 residues. Per the original data handling: Reference gene primers were amplified, and this amplification served to estimate nucleated cell counts. Method: immunoSEQ multiplex PCR; TCRdb's copy keeps in-frame clones and lacks some. The V and J calls and clone size are taken from that table; D and trimming were inferred from the DNA. The sample records some 120,000 clones, around 88% being singletons. Sequenced sample: peripheral blood. This sequence was found in a human donor with acute or convalescent COVID-19. The donor label of this sample is uncertain. The J gene is TRBJ2-2, the V gene TRBV27; D uncertain. In DNA form, the CDR3 reads TGTGCCAGCAGTCCCATTAACACCGGGGAGCTGTTTTTT. This encodes CASSPINTGELFF.